Listed here is a single T cell receptor beta chain. Its antigen is as yet unknown. All donors were Caucasian adults living in Nashville, Tennessee. The CDR3 is 14 residues long. Deletions cut 4 bases from V and 1 base from J, with 10 bases between. Germline CDR1 SGDLS, CDR2 YYNGEE. For each subset, genomic DNA was distributed in equal portions over several immunoSEQ plates. The data were produced by immunoSEQ multiplex PCR, yet TCRdb's version contains in-frame clones alone and is incomplete. The sample records 1,400,000 or so clones, about 98.5% being singletons. The data originate from a study of shared clonotypes between healthy human individuals. Study findings and constraints: Only blood samples were collected, and tissue repertoires likely differ. Sharing across four donors was seen in 4.5% to 5.5% of naive CD4 clonotypes.

The chain links TRBV9 to TRBJ2-3; D is ambiguous. The sample comprised naive CD4+ T cells sorted from blood. Stated subset: CD45RA+ positively selected. The source is a man aged 30 to 39 in good health. The CDR3 DNA reads as TGTGCCAGCAGCCCCGGACGCCGCACAGATACGCAGTATTTT. Translating it yields CASSPGRRTDTQYF.